These 24 T cell receptor beta chains were sequenced from one sample in a study of neurological immune-mediated disorders. TCRdb reprocessed the 5' RACE reads via MiXCR and lists one record per CDR3 protein. The sample contains about 53,000 distinct CDR3 sequences, under 4.5% of which appear only once. Sequencing was performed on PBMCs. These receptors originate from a woman aged 30 to 39 with multiple sclerosis.

This clonotype occurred many times. The CDR3 DNA reads TGCGCCAGCAGGGACGGGACAGGGCGCGGCACTGAAGCTTTCTTT. This encodes CASRDGTGRGTEAFF. J is TRBJ1-1 and V is TRBV10-2; 9 nucleotides match TRBD1. The CDR3 is 15 amino acids. The V gene end was trimmed by 6 bases and the J gene end by 4 bases; junction bases not matched to a gene: 9. The germline gives CDR1 WSHSY, CDR2 SAAADI.

This clonotype was seen many times. The genes are TRBV20-1 and TRBJ1-1, with 7 bases fitting TRBD1. The V segment lost 3 bases and the J segment 11 bases; nucleotides outside the gene matches: 6. There are 11 residues in the CDR3. Per the germline V gene, CDR1 is DFQATT and CDR2 is SNEGSKA (reference sequence). CDR3 residues: CSASPDRDAFF. The CDR3 bases are TGCAGTGCTAGCCCCGACAGGGATGCTTTCTTT.

The sample holds a few counts of this clonotype. A much more abundant neighbour one base away suggests this may be a read error. The V call is TRBV2, the J call TRBJ1-1; D possibly corresponds to TRBD1 (6 bases). Germline loops: CDR1 SNHLY, CDR2 FYNNEI. The V end lost 6 bases, the J end lost 1 base, and 9 bases lay between the germline ends. The CDR3 extends over 13 amino acids. CDR3 in amino acids: CASSGQTNTEAFF. As DNA, the CDR3 is TGTGCCAGCAGCGGACAGACGAACACTGAAGCTTTCTTT. Full variable domain (missing parts from reference TRBV2 and TRBJ1-1): EPEVTQTPSHQVTQMGQEVILRCVPISNHLYFYWYRQILGQKVEFLVSFYNNEISEKSEIFDDQFSVERPDGSNFTLKIRSTKLEDSAMYFCASSGQTNTEAFFGQGTRLTVV.

This clonotype was seen a handful of times. This sequence joins TRBV5-5 and TRBJ1-6; tentative D call: TRBD1 (6 bases). The CDR3 has 15 amino acids. Germline values: CDR1 SGHKS, CDR2 YYEKEE (reference sequence). Trimming took 4 bases from V and 10 from J, leaving 18 bases between them. Here the CDR3 reads CASSLQTGQGSPLHF. For the CDR3, the DNA is TGTGCCAGCAGCCTTCAAACAGGGCAGGGCTCACCCCTCCACTTT.

This clonotype occurred many times. The chain employs TRBV19 and TRBJ1-2; 9 nucleotides match TRBD1. The germline CDR1 and CDR2 sequences are LNHDA and SQIVND (reference sequence). V dropped 8 bases and J dropped 0; count of bases not matched to a gene: 7. This CDR3 comprises 15 residues. CDR3 sequence (DNA): TGTGCCAGTTGGACAGGGGAGATTCCTAACTATGGCTACACCTTC. Translated: CASWTGEIPNYGYTF.

The chain carries TRBV5-6 and TRBJ2-3; D possibly corresponds to TRBD1 (5 bases). Germline CDR1 reads SGHDT; CDR2 reads YYEEEE. This CDR3 has 12 amino acids. The germline V and J ends were trimmed by 6 bases and 4 bases, with 9 bases remaining between them. The CDR3 loop is CASKGRADTQYF. The CDR3 nucleotides read TGTGCCAGCAAGGGGCGAGCAGATACGCAGTATTTT.

Many counts were recorded for this clonotype. V is TRBV7-8 and J is TRBJ1-2; TRBD1 aligns across 8 bases. This CDR3 is 14 amino acids long. Trimming removed 5 bases from V and 5 bases from J; junction bases left unmatched: 7. The V gene's germline CDR1 is SGHVS and CDR2 FQNEAQ. This CDR3 reads CASSPRTGWYGYTF. CDR3 sequence (DNA): TGTGCCAGCAGCCCCCGGACAGGGTGGTATGGCTACACCTTC. The full variable domain, its missing parts supplied by reference TRBV7-8 and TRBJ1-2, is GAGVSQSPRYKVAKRGQDVALRCDPISGHVSLFWYQQALGQGPEFLTYFQNEAQLDKSGLPSDRFFAERPEGSVSTLKIQRTQQEDSAVYLCASSPRTGWYGYTFGSGTRLTVV.

In this sample, this clonotype turned up many times. The chain is built from TRBV7-9 and TRBJ2-5; no reliable D call. The V end was cut by 1 base, the J end by 1 base, with 7 bases between. The V gene's germline CDR1 is SEHNR and CDR2 FQNEAQ (reference sequence). The CDR3 sequence is 14 residues long. CDR3 nucleotide sequence: TGTGCCAGCAGCTTAGACAGCTTCCAAGAGACCCAGTACTTC. Its protein product is CASSLDSFQETQYF.

This clonotype was picked up many times. The chain carries TRBV20-1 and TRBJ2-3, with D maybe TRBD2 (6 bases). The CDR3 runs to 15 residues. Germline loops: CDR1 DFQATT, CDR2 SNEGSKA (reference sequence). V lost 3 bases and J lost 0, with 13 bases in between. This CDR3 is CSASTREVSTDTQYF. Here the CDR3 DNA reads TGCAGTGCTAGTACGAGGGAGGTGAGCACAGATACGCAGTATTTT.

This clonotype is termed large. The chain uses TRBV15 and TRBJ2-7; 8 bases line up with TRBD1. Germline CDR1 reads LNHNV; CDR2 reads YYDKDF (reference sequence). With 8 bases clipped from V and 7 bases from J, the junction kept 10 bases outside the gene matches. CDR3 length equals 13 residues. The CDR3 reads CATATGDLGEQYF. The CDR3 DNA sequence: TGTGCCACCGCGACAGGGGATCTGGGTGAGCAGTACTTC.

This clonotype showed up many times. This rearrangement joins TRBV7-4 to TRBJ2-7; 12 nucleotides agree with TRBD2. Per germline, CDR1 SGHVT and CDR2 SQSDAQ. This CDR3 spans 14 amino acids. Trimming cost V 2 bases and J 11 bases; bases outside gene matches: 7. In DNA, the CDR3 is TGTGCCAGCAGCTTAACTAGCGGGGGGTCCGTTAAGTACTTC. Its translation is CASSLTSGGSVKYF. Full variable domain (remainder filled in from reference TRBV7-4 and TRBJ2-7): GAGVSQSPRYKVAKRGRDVALRCDSISGHVTLYWYRQTLGQGSEVLTYSQSDAQRDKSGRPSGRFSAERPERSVSTLKIQRTEQGDSAVYLCASSLTSGGSVKYFGPGTRLTVT.

At least ten counts were recorded for this clonotype. The chain employs TRBV5-1 and TRBJ1-1; D perhaps matches TRBD1 (6 bases). CDR3 length: 13 amino acids. CDR1 is SGHRS and CDR2 is YFSETQ in the germline V gene. V was cut by 2 bases and J by 7 bases, with 12 bases left in between. CDR3 loop: CASSLPGAGEAFF. The CDR3 DNA follows: TGCGCCAGCAGCTTACCAGGGGCGGGTGAAGCTTTCTTT. The full variable domain, its missing parts supplied by reference TRBV5-1 and TRBJ1-1, is KAGVTQTPRYLIKTRGQQVTLSCSPISGHRSVSWYQQTPGQGLQFLFEYFSETQRNKGNFPGRFSGRQFSNSRSEMNVSTLELGDSALYLCASSLPGAGEAFFGQGTRLTVV.

This clonotype was recorded many times. V usage is TRBV7-9 and J usage is TRBJ1-6, with a possible D match to TRBD1 (5 bases). The CDR3 loop spans 16 amino acids. Trimming removed 7 bases at V and 1 base at J, with 14 bases between. In germline, CDR1 is SEHNR, CDR2 FQNEAQ (reference sequence). CDR3 loop: CASIAYRGSYNSPLHF. The DNA of the CDR3 is TGTGCCAGCATCGCCTACCGGGGGTCCTATAATTCACCCCTCCACTTT.

This clonotype was detected many times. The J gene is TRBJ1-2, the V gene TRBV7-2; 8 bases agree with TRBD1. CDR3 length: 16 amino acids. From germline, CDR1 is SGHTA and CDR2 FQGNSA. V trimming: 0 bases; J trimming: 8 bases; junction bases outside the gene matches: 11. The CDR3 DNA sequence: TGTGCCAGCAGCTTAGCTCATTTCGGGACAGGAGAGGGCTACACCTTC. Translating it yields CASSLAHFGTGEGYTF.

Ten or more counts support this clonotype. The chain recombines TRBV20-1 with TRBJ2-7; tentatively, D is TRBD1 (7 bases). The CDR3 covers 14 residues. Trimming stripped 0 bases from V and 1 base from J, with 10 bases between. The germline gives CDR1 DFQATT, CDR2 SNEGSKA (reference sequence). CDR3 sequence reads: CSARDQGGSYEQYF. The CDR3 DNA is TGCAGTGCTAGAGATCAGGGGGGTTCCTACGAGCAGTACTTC.

This clonotype has ten or more counts. CDR3 residues: CASSYRDSGGEQYF. CDR3 DNA: TGTGCCAGCAGTTATCGGGACAGCGGAGGAGAGCAGTACTTC. The V gene is TRBV6-5, the J gene TRBJ2-7; 7 positions agree with TRBD1. Germline lookup yields CDR1 MNHEY and CDR2 SVGAGI. CDR3 length: 14 residues. Germline trimming cut 3 bases from V and 7 bases from J; bases unmatched to any gene: 9.

This clonotype was seen ten or more times. The J gene is TRBJ1-6, the V gene TRBV18, with 10 nucleotides matching TRBD1. V gave up 0 bases and J gave up 7 bases; unmatched junction bases: 0. Germline CDR1 and CDR2: KGHSH and LQKENI. This CDR3 spans 15 amino acids. The CDR3 DNA reads as TGTGCCAGCTCACCACCGGGACAGGGGAATTCACCCCTCCACTTT. This encodes CASSPPGQGNSPLHF.

This clonotype was counted ten times or more. V gene TRBV5-1 combines with J gene TRBJ1-1; 9 positions match TRBD1. The CDR3 runs 13 residues. The V gene's germline CDR1 is SGHRS and CDR2 YFSETQ. The J segment lost 8 bases and the V segment lost 4 bases, leaving 6 bases of the junction unmatched. The CDR3: CASSPGTGREAFF. Written as DNA, the CDR3 is TGCGCCAGCAGCCCCGGGACAGGGAGGGAAGCTTTCTTT.

The gene calls are TRBV5-1 and TRBJ2-1, with D possibly matching TRBD1 (6 bases). The germline gives CDR1 SGHRS, CDR2 YFSETQ. CDR3 length: 15 residues. V gave up 4 bases and J gave up 4 bases, with 15 bases separating them. CDR3 nucleotides: TGCGCCAGCAGCCCGGAAAGCGGACAGTACAATGAGCAGTTCTTC. It specifies CASSPESGQYNEQFF.

This clonotype appeared a few times. The rearrangement uses TRBV2 and TRBJ1-2; maybe TRBD1 (5 bases). In germline, CDR1 is SNHLY, CDR2 FYNNEI. This CDR3 comprises 15 residues. V was pared by 2 bases and J by 8 bases, with 18 bases between. In DNA form, the CDR3 reads TGTGCCAGCAGTGAACGTGGGGGACCCCTGAGGGGCTACACCTTC. This gives the protein CASSERGGPLRGYTF.

This clonotype was detected many times. The chain is built from TRBV5-1 and TRBJ2-1; 7 bases line up with TRBD2. V lost 0 bases, J lost 5 bases, and 8 bases stayed unmatched. Germline V CDR1 and CDR2: SGHRS, YFSETQ. The CDR3 totals 16 residues. The CDR3 coding sequence is TGCGCCAGCAGCTTGGCCGGGAGGCGTAGCCACAATGAGCAGTTCTTC. This sequence encodes CASSLAGRRSHNEQFF.

The sample holds many counts of this clonotype. V and J are TRBV10-3 and TRBJ2-7; possibly TRBD1 or TRBD2 for D (5 bases each). This CDR3 is 15 amino acids long. Per the germline V gene, CDR1 is ENHRY and CDR2 is SYGVKD. V was pared by 3 bases and J by 7 bases, with 19 bases between. The chain's CDR3 is CAISDHWGTKGEQYF. Here the CDR3 DNA reads TGTGCCATCAGTGACCATTGGGGGACCAAAGGAGAGCAGTACTTC.

This clonotype has at least ten counts. The chain couples TRBV3-1 to TRBJ2-5; D is possibly TRBD1 (7 bases). Per germline, CDR1 LGHDT and CDR2 YNNKEL (reference sequence). The V end was cut by 4 bases, the J end by 3 bases, with 15 bases between. The length of the CDR3 is 15 residues. CDR3 nucleotide sequence: TGTGCCAGCAGCCGCCGCGGGACAGTGAAAGAGACCCAGTACTTC. Encoded protein: CASSRRGTVKETQYF.

Many counts were recorded for this clonotype. This rearrangement joins TRBV7-9 to TRBJ2-1; TRBD2 matches 8 bases. After removal of 5 bases from V and 10 bases from J, the junction contained 4 bases not matched to a gene. CDR1 and CDR2 (germline): SEHNR, FQNEAQ (reference sequence). This CDR3 spans 12 amino acids. The CDR3 loop is CASSLRTSEQFF. The CDR3 DNA reads TGTGCCAGCAGCCTGAGGACTAGCGAGCAGTTCTTC.